A selection of T cell receptor beta chains follows, all from one sample in a study of blood T cell repertoires in COVID-19. Some clones are missing from TCRdb's copy, which holds only in-frame ones; the method was immunoSEQ multiplex PCR. This table has 140,000 or so clones, around 81% appearing once. Sequencing was performed on peripheral blood. These receptors came from a woman between 50 and 59 years old with acute or convalescent COVID-19. CDR3s leave out the opening cysteine and the closing phenylalanine or tryptophan.

>TRBV5-1|TRBJ1-5
ASGTGTGTESQH
>TRBV30|TRBJ1-5
AWNIGTRNQPQH
>TRBV10-3|TRBJ2-7
AIKWGEDYEQY
>TRBV27|TRBJ2-6
ASSGALSSGANVLT
>TRBV5-1|TRBJ1-2
ASSFKGAGGYT
>TRBV11-2|TRBJ2-2
ASSLVDVRAGGELF
>TRBV4-1|TRBJ1-4
ASRNDRTTNEKLF
>TRBV7-2|TRBJ2-3
ASSPALLNTDTQY
>TRBV27|TRBJ2-1
ASSLVVGGLTSYNEQF
>TRBV7-3|TRBJ1-1
ASSRRENTEAF
>TRBV7-9|TRBJ2-7
ASSLSIQGDKQY
>TRBV11-2|TRBJ2-1
ASSFSDRFGEQF
>TRBV3-1/TRBV3-2|TRBJ2-1
ASSQVSMSLSYNEQF
>TRBV11-2|TRBJ2-5
ASSPPTGAGETQY
>TRBV19|TRBJ1-6
ASRLNGGDSPLH
>TRBV9|TRBJ2-7
ASSVGVTWDSYEQY
>TRBV5-6|TRBJ2-7
ASSFGTYEQY
>TRBV5-1|TRBJ2-1
ASSPQAGGPVYANEQF
>TRBV27|TRBJ2-3
ASSLVTSGGSTDTQY
>TRBV6-2/TRBV6-3|TRBJ2-5
ASSYSSLASGGRETQY
>TRBV7-9|TRBJ2-2
ASSPPGTGDTGELF
>TRBV7-9|TRBJ2-1
ASSLPPGTVAPNEQF
>TRBV5-1|TRBJ2-5
ASSPLGGETQY
>TRBV5-1|TRBJ1-1
ASSFGQAPAQEAF
>TRBV7-9|TRBJ1-4
ASSLPPGINEKLF
>TRBV28|TRBJ1-6
ASSWAGFSPLH